These 21 T cell receptor beta chains originate from one sample sequenced in a study of blood T cell repertoires in COVID-19. Clones were sequenced by immunoSEQ multiplex PCR, and TCRdb holds only the in-frame ones, with some missing. The repertoire includes about 76,000 clones, about 88% of them detected once, and about 10% sits in the top ten. The sequenced material came from peripheral blood. These receptor sequences come from a man in his 60s with COVID-19, enrolled during active disease.

The V and J genes are TRBV24-1 and TRBJ2-7, with TRBD1 matching 12 bases. Trimming cost V 5 bases and J 6 bases; bases outside gene matches: 7. Germline V gene lookup returns CDR1 KGHDR and CDR2 SFDVKD. The CDR3 is 15 amino acids. The CDR3 loop is CATSAPGTGGREQYF. CDR3 coding DNA: TGTGCCACCAGTGCCCCCGGGACAGGGGGCCGCGAGCAGTACTTC.

This chain connects TRBV5-4 to TRBJ2-3, with D possibly being TRBD2 (6 bases). This CDR3 spans 16 amino acids. V was shortened by 1 base and J by 3 bases, with 15 bases between the two germline ends. Germline V gene lookup returns CDR1 SGHNT and CDR2 YYREEE (reference sequence). The CDR3 nucleotides read TGTGCCAGCAGCTTGACAGCGGGTGGTGTAACAGATACGCAGTATTTT. Encoded protein: CASSLTAGGVTDTQYF.

The V call is TRBV10-1, the J call TRBJ2-3; 8 positions match TRBD2. The CDR3 loop spans 14 amino acids. The germline V gene has CDR1 WNHNN and CDR2 SYGVQD (reference sequence). V lost 3 bases and J lost 4; bases outside the gene matches: 3. CDR3 protein: CASSEAGVADTQYF. The DNA for the CDR3 is TGCGCCAGCAGTGAAGCGGGAGTGGCAGATACGCAGTATTTT.

The V and J genes are TRBV11-3 and TRBJ2-1; possible D gene TRBD1, 6 bases. Trimming removed 0 bases at V and 10 bases at J, with 19 bases between. The CDR3 runs to 16 residues. Per the germline V gene, CDR1 is SGHNT and CDR2 is YENEEA. This CDR3 reads CASSLDGSQGLGEQFF. Written as DNA, the CDR3 is TGTGCCAGCAGCTTAGATGGAAGTCAGGGGCTTGGAGAGCAGTTCTTC.

This clone was recorded only once. J is TRBJ1-6 and V is TRBV25-1, with TRBD1 as a possible D gene (5 bases). CDR3 length: 16 amino acids. Germline loops: CDR1 MGHDK, CDR2 SYGVNS. Trimming took 4 bases from V and 7 from J, leaving 17 bases between them. CDR3 sequence: CASSVTPGQGNSPLHF. CDR3 nucleotide sequence: TGTGCCAGCAGTGTAACCCCCGGGCAGGGAAATTCACCCCTCCACTTT.

V is TRBV27 and J is TRBJ2-1, with 10 bases aligning to TRBD2. With V trimmed by 1 base and J by 0 bases, 12 bases remained unmatched. The CDR3 spans 20 residues. The germline CDR1 and CDR2 sequences are MNHEY and SMNVEV (reference sequence). The CDR3 is CASSLYGTSDPELSYNEQFF. Here the CDR3 DNA reads TGTGCCAGCAGTTTATACGGGACTAGCGACCCGGAACTCTCCTACAATGAGCAGTTCTTC.

This clone was detected only once. The rearrangement links TRBV28 to TRBJ2-2, with a tentative D call TRBD2 (6 bases). Germline-derived CDR1 and CDR2 are MDHEN and SYDVKM. The CDR3 loop spans 14 amino acids. Deletions cut 5 bases from V and 4 bases from J, with 11 bases between. In nucleotides, the CDR3 is TGTGCCAGCAGTACAGCGGGCCTCACCGGGGAGCTGTTTTTT. Translation gives CASSTAGLTGELFF.

The CDR3 here is CASSLGQYTGELFF. CDR3 nucleotide sequence: TGTGCCAGCAGCTTAGGCCAGTACACCGGGGAGCTGTTTTTT. This rearrangement joins TRBV11-2 to TRBJ2-2, with D unresolved. V was pared by 1 base and J by 3 bases, with 6 bases between. Germline CDR1 SGHAT, CDR2 FQNNGV. This CDR3 region has 14 residues.

The chain links TRBV7-9 to TRBJ1-6, with D tentatively TRBD1 (6 bases). Trimming stripped 1 base from V and 7 bases from J, with 8 bases between. The CDR3 is 14 residues long. Germline-derived CDR1 and CDR2 are SEHNR and FQNEAQ (reference sequence). Here the CDR3 DNA reads TGTGCCAGCAGCTTAGTAGGACAGAATTCACCCCTCCACTTT. Translating it yields CASSLVGQNSPLHF.

This sequence joins TRBV4-1 and TRBJ2-7; D perhaps matches TRBD2 (6 bases). The CDR3 length is 16 residues. V lost 5 bases and J lost 1, with 18 bases in between. Germline-derived CDR1 and CDR2 are MGHRA and YSYEKL. The CDR3 DNA reads TGCGCCAGCAGCATAATGGGGCTAGCGCCTTCCTACGAGCAGTACTTC. It is translated as CASSIMGLAPSYEQYF.

This chain links TRBV19 with TRBJ2-7; D gene unclear. With 5 bases removed from V and 0 bases from J, the gap between germline ends came to 11 bases. The germline V gene encodes CDR1 LNHDA and CDR2 SQIVND (reference sequence). CDR3 size: 14 residues. The CDR3 reads CASSVNSFSYEQYF. The CDR3 bases are TGTGCCAGTAGTGTGAACAGTTTCTCCTACGAGCAGTACTTC.

The chain uses TRBV28 and TRBJ1-2; 9 bases match TRBD1. Germline V CDR1 and CDR2: MDHEN, SYDVKM. This CDR3 has 15 residues. Trimming took 4 bases from V and 7 from J; bases not matched to a gene: 10. The CDR3 spells CASSSQGASLGGYTF. The CDR3 DNA is TGTGCCAGCAGTTCACAGGGGGCATCGTTGGGTGGCTACACCTTC.

This chain joins TRBV11-2 and TRBJ2-5, with a tentative D call TRBD2 (5 bases). From germline, CDR1 is SGHAT and CDR2 FQNNGV. V gave up 0 bases and J gave up 4 bases, with 6 bases separating them. The CDR3 covers 13 residues. Here the CDR3 DNA reads TGTGCCAGCAGCTTAGACCGGGGAGAGACCCAGTACTTC. This gives the protein CASSLDRGETQYF.

This rearrangement joins TRBV10-2 to TRBJ2-1; 9 positions match TRBD2. CDR3 size: 15 residues. Looked up from germline, CDR1 is WSHSY and CDR2 is SAAADI. V lost 3 bases to trimming and J lost 9 bases; unmatched junction nucleotides: 9. This CDR3 reads CASSEFLAGIGEQFF. In DNA form, the CDR3 reads TGCGCCAGCAGTGAATTCCTAGCGGGGATCGGTGAGCAGTTCTTC.

The chain combines TRBV7-2 with TRBJ1-4, with D uncertain. The CDR3 extends over 13 amino acids. CDR1 is SGHTA, CDR2 FQGNSA, per germline. Trimming removed 2 bases from V and 7 bases from J, with 8 bases in between. This CDR3 reads CASSLRVSEKLFF. The DNA of the CDR3 is TGTGCCAGCAGCTTACGGGTTAGTGAAAAACTGTTTTTT.

This chain links TRBV6-6 with TRBJ2-5; a possible D gene is TRBD2 (6 bases). Deletions cut 10 bases from V and 5 bases from J, with 26 bases between. The germline V gene encodes CDR1 MNHNY and CDR2 SVGAGI (reference sequence). This CDR3 is built from 16 residues. The CDR3 DNA reads TGTGCCACGAGCAAGCAGCGGGCCAGGCGGCCCGAGACCCAGTACTTC. Translation gives CATSKQRARRPETQYF.

The rearrangement links TRBV5-4 to TRBJ2-1, with a tentative D call TRBD2 (7 bases). The germline V and J ends were trimmed by 4 bases and 7 bases, with 21 bases remaining between them. The germline V gene encodes CDR1 SGHNT and CDR2 YYREEE (reference sequence). The CDR3 is 16 amino acids. The CDR3 sequence is CASSLGGLRERNEQFF. The CDR3 bases are TGTGCCAGCAGCCTTGGGGGCTTGCGGGAGAGGAATGAGCAGTTCTTC.

This sequence joins TRBV5-1 and TRBJ1-3; D is undetermined. The germline V and J ends were trimmed by 5 bases and 2 bases, with 17 bases remaining between them. The CDR3 spans 16 residues. Germline V CDR1 and CDR2: SGHRS, YFSETQ. Written as DNA, the CDR3 is TGCGCCAGCAGAAGGACGTTCGGAGGTACTGGAAACACCATATATTTT. This sequence encodes CASRRTFGGTGNTIYF.

This clone was counted once. The chain is built from TRBV18 and TRBJ2-7; 11 bases are shared with TRBD1. CDR1 is KGHSH and CDR2 is LQKENI in the germline V gene. Trimming removed 3 bases from V and 5 bases from J; junction bases left unmatched: 9. The CDR3 length is 16 residues. CDR3 in amino acids: CASSPLSGTGGHEQYF. CDR3 coding DNA: TGTGCCAGCTCACCTCTATCCGGGACAGGGGGACACGAGCAGTACTTC.

The chain uses TRBV2 and TRBJ1-4; D is uncertain. V was cut by 6 bases and J by 8 bases, with 19 bases left in between. Germline CDR1 is SNHLY and CDR2 is FYNNEI. This CDR3 contains 15 residues. The CDR3 bases are TGTGCCAGCAGACTGGCGAGCAGCGGAACCGAAAAACTGTTTTTT. This codes for CASRLASSGTEKLFF.

The gene calls are TRBV19 and TRBJ2-7, with TRBD1 identical over 8 bases. The germline gives CDR1 LNHDA, CDR2 SQIVND (reference sequence). V trimming: 5 bases; J trimming: 0 bases; junction bases outside the gene matches: 6. The CDR3 loop spans 15 amino acids. CDR3 sequence reads: CASSAGQVLSYEQYF. In nucleotides, the CDR3 is TGTGCCAGTAGTGCGGGACAGGTTCTCTCCTACGAGCAGTACTTC.